This T cell receptor (beta chain) derives from a study of molecular identifiers for immune sequencing clone quantification. Study-level findings and limits: Spiked-in Jurkat TCR RNA corresponding to one cell was reported as detectable against about 1 million naive cells. It was shown that clones above 20 RNA copies held over 98% of effector molecules, but under 1% in naive cells.

Naive CD8 T cells were FACS-sorted by CD8+CD4-CCR7+CD45RA+ markers. This clonotype has a count of ten or more. Its antigen is unidentified. Listed TCR primers and previously described methods were used for bulk TCR libraries. Each CDR3 protein gets one entry after TCRdb re-called the PCR reads with MiXCR. The repertoire consists of roughly 100,000 distinct CDR3 sequences, with 30% to 45% occurring once and the leading ten covering approximately 9.8%. The clonotype comes from a human donor in good health. Some libraries in this study had Jurkat cell RNA spiked in. Sequenced sample: naive CD8+ T cells from blood, with Jurkat cell RNA spiked in. Subset defined: FACS-sorted CD8+CD4-CCR7+CD45RA+ naive T cells.

The CDR3 protein is CASSLALGQLNQPQHF. CDR3 DNA sequence: TGTGCCAGCAGCTTAGCTCTGGGACAGCTCAATCAGCCCCAGCATTTT. The rearrangement links TRBV7-8 to TRBJ1-5; 7 bases map to TRBD1. The ends lost 0 bases at V and 3 bases at J; junction bases unmatched: 5. Germline V gene lookup returns CDR1 SGHVS and CDR2 FQNEAQ. The CDR3 has 16 residues.